What follows describes a single TCR beta chain. The data were produced by immunoSEQ multiplex PCR, yet TCRdb's version contains in-frame clones alone and is incomplete. This table holds fewer than 200,000 clones, 80% to 90% found once. The sample belongs to a study of blood T cell repertoires in COVID-19. The CDR3 totals 18 residues. The germline V gene encodes CDR1 SGHVS and CDR2 FQNEAQ. Trimming cost V 4 bases and J 1 base; bases outside gene matches: 11. The chain recombines TRBV7-8 with TRBJ2-7; 12 bases match TRBD2. This sequence originates from a man between 18 and 35 years old who had recovered from COVID-19. Sequenced sample: peripheral blood. The CDR3 DNA follows: TGTGCCAGCAGCTCTTCCCCCGCACTAGCGGGAGGTTCCTACGAGCAGTACTTC. Its protein is CASSSSPALAGGSYEQYF. The whole variable domain, filled in from reference TRBV7-8 and TRBJ2-7, reads GAGVSQSPRYKVAKRGQDVALRCDPISGHVSLFWYQQALGQGPEFLTYFQNEAQLDKSGLPSDRFFAERPEGSVSTLKIQRTQQEDSAVYLCASSSSPALAGGSYEQYFGPGTRLTVT.